This T cell receptor beta chain was captured in a study of molecular identifiers for immune sequencing clone quantification. The study's findings and limits: Whereas clones above 20 RNA copies held under 1% of naive-cell molecules, they held over 97% of effector molecules.

Naive CD8 T cell sorting was performed on the CD8+CD4-CCR7+CD45RA+ phenotype. In regard to this clonotype: Its antigen is not known. A much larger clone lies a single base off, so this may be a read error.

TCRdb reanalysed the PCR reads using MiXCR and keeps one entry per CDR3 protein. Here the sample spans some 650,000 distinct CDR3 sequences, roughly 21% being singletons. Sequenced sample: naive CD8+ T cells from blood, with Jurkat cell RNA spiked in. Subset of the sample: FACS-sorted CD8+CD4-CCR7+CD45RA+ naive T cells. The receptor's source is a human donor in good health. Some libraries in this study had Jurkat cell RNA spiked in.

CDR3 DNA: TGTGCCAGCAGTTACTCTGAGGGAGAAGAGACCCAGTACTTC. Translation: CASSYSEGEETQYF. The rearrangement uses TRBV6-5 and TRBJ2-5; D possibly corresponds to TRBD2 (5 bases). The germline V gene encodes CDR1 MNHEY and CDR2 SVGAGI. CDR3 length equals 14 residues. V was cut by 0 bases and J by 3 bases, with 8 bases left in between.